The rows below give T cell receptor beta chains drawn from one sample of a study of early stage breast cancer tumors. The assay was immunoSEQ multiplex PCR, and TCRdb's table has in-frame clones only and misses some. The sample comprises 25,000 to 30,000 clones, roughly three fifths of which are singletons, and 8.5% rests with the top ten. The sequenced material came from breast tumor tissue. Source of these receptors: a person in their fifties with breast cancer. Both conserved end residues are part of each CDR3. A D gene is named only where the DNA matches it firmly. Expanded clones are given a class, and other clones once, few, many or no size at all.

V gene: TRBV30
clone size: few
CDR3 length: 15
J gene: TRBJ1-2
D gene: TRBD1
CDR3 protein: CAWLSRDRANYGYTF
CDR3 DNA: TGTGCCTGGTTAAGCCGGGACAGGGCTAACTATGGCTACACCTTC

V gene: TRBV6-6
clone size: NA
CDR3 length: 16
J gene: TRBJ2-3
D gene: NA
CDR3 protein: CATTPGAGRRTDTQYF
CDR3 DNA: TGTGCCACCACCCCGGGGGCGGGAAGACGCACAGATACGCAGTATTTT

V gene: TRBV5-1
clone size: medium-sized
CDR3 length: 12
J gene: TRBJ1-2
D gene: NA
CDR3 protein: CASSLGGDGYTF
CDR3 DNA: TGCGCCAGCAGCTTGGGAGGAGATGGCTACACCTTC

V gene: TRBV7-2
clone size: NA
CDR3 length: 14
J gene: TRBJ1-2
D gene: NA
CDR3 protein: CASSSPGGGYGYTF
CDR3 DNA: TGTGCCAGCAGCTCGCCCGGTGGAGGCTATGGCTACACCTTC

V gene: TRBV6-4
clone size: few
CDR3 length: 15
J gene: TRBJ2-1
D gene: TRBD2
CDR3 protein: CASSAGTSESNEQFF
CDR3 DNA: TGTGCCAGCAGTGCCGGGACTAGCGAATCAAATGAGCAGTTCTTC

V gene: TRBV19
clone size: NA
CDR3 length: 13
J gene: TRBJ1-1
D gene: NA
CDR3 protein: CASSTQANTEAFF
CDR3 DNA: TGTGCCAGTAGTACCCAGGCTAACACTGAAGCTTTCTTT

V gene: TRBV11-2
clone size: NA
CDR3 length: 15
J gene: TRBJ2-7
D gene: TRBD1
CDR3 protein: CASSLTDRGAYEQYF
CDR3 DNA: TGTGCCAGCAGCTTAACGGACAGGGGCGCCTACGAGCAGTACTTC

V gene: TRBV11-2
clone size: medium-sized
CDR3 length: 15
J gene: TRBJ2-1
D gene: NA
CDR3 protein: CASSLDRLVGAEQFF
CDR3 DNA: TGTGCCAGCAGCTTAGATCGACTAGTGGGGGCGGAGCAGTTCTTC

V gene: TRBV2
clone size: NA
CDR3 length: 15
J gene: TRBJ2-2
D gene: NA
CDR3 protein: CASSGNTANTGELFF
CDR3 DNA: TGTGCCAGCAGTGGAAACACGGCGAACACCGGGGAGCTGTTTTTT

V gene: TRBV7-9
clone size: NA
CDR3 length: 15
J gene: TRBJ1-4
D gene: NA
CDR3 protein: CASSSSGRTNEKLFF
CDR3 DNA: TGTGCCAGCAGCTCCTCAGGGCGTACTAATGAAAAACTGTTTTTT

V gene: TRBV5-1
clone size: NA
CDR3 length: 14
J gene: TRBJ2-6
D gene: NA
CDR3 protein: CASSYSSGANVLTF
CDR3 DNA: TGCGCCAGCAGCTACAGCTCTGGGGCCAACGTCCTGACTTTC

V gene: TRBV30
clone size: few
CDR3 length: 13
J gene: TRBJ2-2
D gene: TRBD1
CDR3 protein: CAGRTGGTGELFF
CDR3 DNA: TGTGCCGGAAGGACAGGCGGGACCGGGGAGCTGTTTTTT

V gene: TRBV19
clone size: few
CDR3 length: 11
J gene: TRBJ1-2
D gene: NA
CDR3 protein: CASSMDYGYTF
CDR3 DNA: TGTGCCAGTAGTATGGACTATGGCTACACCTTC

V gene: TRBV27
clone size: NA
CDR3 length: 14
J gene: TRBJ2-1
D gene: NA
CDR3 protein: CASKYGGPYNEQFF
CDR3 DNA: TGTGCCAGCAAGTATGGCGGTCCCTACAATGAGCAGTTCTTC

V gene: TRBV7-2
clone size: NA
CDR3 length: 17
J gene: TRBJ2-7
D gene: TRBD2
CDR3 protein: CASSLVISSGTPYEQYF
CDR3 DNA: TGTGCCAGCAGCTTAGTAATTTCTAGCGGGACCCCCTACGAGCAGTACTTC

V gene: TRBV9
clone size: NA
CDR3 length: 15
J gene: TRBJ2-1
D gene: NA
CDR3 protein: CASSVGGAFQNEQFF
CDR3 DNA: TGTGCCAGCAGCGTAGGGGGGGCCTTCCAGAATGAGCAGTTCTTC

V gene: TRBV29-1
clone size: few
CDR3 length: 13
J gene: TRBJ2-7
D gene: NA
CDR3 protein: CSVELGETYEQYF
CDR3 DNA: TGCAGCGTTGAATTAGGGGAGACCTACGAGCAGTACTTC

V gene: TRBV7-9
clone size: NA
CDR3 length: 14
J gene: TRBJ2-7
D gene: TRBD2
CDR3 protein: CASSSMTSANEQYF
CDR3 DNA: TGTGCCAGCAGCTCAATGACTAGCGCCAACGAGCAGTACTTC

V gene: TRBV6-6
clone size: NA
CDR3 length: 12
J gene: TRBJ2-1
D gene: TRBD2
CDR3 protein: CASGRGYNEQFF
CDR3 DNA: TGTGCCAGCGGGAGGGGTTACAATGAGCAGTTCTTC

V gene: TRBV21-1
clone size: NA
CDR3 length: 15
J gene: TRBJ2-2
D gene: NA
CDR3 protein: CASSGDRGRAGELFF
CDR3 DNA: TGTGCCAGCAGCGGGGACAGGGGGAGGGCCGGGGAGCTGTTTTTT

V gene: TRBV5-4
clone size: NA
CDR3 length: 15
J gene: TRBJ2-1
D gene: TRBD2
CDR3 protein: CASSLLAGVRDEQFF
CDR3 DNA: TGTGCCAGCAGCCTATTAGCGGGAGTTCGCGATGAGCAGTTCTTC

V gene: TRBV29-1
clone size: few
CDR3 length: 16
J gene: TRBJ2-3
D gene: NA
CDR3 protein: CSVGGIKGRLRDTQYF
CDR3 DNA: TGCAGCGTTGGGGGAATAAAGGGACGGCTGAGGGATACGCAGTATTTT

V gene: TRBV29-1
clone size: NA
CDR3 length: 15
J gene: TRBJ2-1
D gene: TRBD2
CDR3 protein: CSVPGLAGAYNEQFF
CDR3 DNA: TGCAGCGTTCCAGGACTAGCCGGGGCCTACAATGAGCAGTTCTTC

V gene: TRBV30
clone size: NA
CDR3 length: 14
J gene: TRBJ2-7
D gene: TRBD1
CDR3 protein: CAWNRGQGKNEQYF
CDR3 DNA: TGTGCCTGGAATCGCGGACAGGGAAAAAACGAGCAGTACTTC

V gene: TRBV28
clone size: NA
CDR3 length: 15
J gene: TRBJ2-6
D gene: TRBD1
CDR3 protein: CASSPTGSGANVLTF
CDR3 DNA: TGTGCCAGCAGCCCGACAGGGAGCGGGGCCAACGTCCTGACTTTC

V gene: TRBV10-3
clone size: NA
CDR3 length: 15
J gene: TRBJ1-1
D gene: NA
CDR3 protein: CAIGLGGPMNTEAFF
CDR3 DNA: TGTGCCATCGGATTAGGCGGACCCATGAACACTGAAGCTTTCTTT

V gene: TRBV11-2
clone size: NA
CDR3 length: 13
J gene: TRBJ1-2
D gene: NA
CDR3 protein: CASSPGHGYGYTF
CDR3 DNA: TGTGCCAGCAGCCCGGGACACGGCTATGGCTACACCTTC

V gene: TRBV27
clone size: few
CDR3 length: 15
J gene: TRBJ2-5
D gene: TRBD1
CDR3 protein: CASSLWDSPQETQYF
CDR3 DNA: TGTGCCAGCAGTTTATGGGACAGTCCCCAAGAGACCCAGTACTTC

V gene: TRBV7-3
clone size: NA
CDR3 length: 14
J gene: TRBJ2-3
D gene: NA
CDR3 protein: CASSLQGGTDTQYF
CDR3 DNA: TGTGCCAGCAGCTTACAAGGGGGCACAGATACGCAGTATTTT

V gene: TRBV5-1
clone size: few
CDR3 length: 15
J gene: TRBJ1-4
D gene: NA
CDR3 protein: CASSTGFQANEKLFF
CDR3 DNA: TGCGCCAGCTCCACAGGGTTCCAAGCTAATGAAAAACTGTTTTTT

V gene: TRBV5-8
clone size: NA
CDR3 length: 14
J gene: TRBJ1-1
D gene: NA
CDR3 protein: CASSLEGGTTEAFF
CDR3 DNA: TGTGCCAGCAGCTTGGAGGGGGGGACCACTGAAGCTTTCTTT

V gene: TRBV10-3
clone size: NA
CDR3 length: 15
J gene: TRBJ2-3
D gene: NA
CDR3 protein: CAITPSGRDGDTQYF
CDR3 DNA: TGTGCCATCACCCCATCCGGGCGGGATGGGGATACGCAGTATTTT